The entry below gives a single T cell receptor beta chain sequence along with its context. Germline trimming cut 5 bases from V and 6 bases from J; bases unmatched to any gene: 12. The V gene's germline CDR1 is SGHTA and CDR2 FQGTGA. The CDR3 contains 16 residues. Assay used: immunoSEQ multiplex PCR; TCRdb lists only in-frame clones, some missing. The sample comprises 30,000 or so clones, approximately 93% of which are singletons, and about 7% rests with the top ten. The source of the sample is a study of control samples from healthy donors and cancer patients. Input material: blood. The receptor's source is a man in his sixties in good health. The chain is built from TRBV7-3 and TRBJ2-7; 11 bases are shared with TRBD1. The chain's CDR3 is CASSRTGTGGGGEQYF. CDR3 in DNA: TGTGCCAGCAGCCGGACGGGGACAGGGGGAGGAGGCGAGCAGTACTTC.